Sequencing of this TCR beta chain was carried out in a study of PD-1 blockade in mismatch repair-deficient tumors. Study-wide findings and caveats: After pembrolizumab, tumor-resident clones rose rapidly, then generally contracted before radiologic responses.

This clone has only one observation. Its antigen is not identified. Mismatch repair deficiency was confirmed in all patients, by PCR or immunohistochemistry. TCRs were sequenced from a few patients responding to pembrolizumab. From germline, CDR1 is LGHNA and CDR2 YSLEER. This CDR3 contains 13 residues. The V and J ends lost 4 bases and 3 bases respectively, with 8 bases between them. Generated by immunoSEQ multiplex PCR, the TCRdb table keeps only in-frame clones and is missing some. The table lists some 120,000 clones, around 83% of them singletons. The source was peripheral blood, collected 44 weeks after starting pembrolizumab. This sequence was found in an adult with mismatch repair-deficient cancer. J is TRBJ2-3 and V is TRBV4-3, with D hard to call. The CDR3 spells CASSRSATDTQYF. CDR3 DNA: TGCGCCAGCAGCCGCTCTGCTACAGATACGCAGTATTTT.